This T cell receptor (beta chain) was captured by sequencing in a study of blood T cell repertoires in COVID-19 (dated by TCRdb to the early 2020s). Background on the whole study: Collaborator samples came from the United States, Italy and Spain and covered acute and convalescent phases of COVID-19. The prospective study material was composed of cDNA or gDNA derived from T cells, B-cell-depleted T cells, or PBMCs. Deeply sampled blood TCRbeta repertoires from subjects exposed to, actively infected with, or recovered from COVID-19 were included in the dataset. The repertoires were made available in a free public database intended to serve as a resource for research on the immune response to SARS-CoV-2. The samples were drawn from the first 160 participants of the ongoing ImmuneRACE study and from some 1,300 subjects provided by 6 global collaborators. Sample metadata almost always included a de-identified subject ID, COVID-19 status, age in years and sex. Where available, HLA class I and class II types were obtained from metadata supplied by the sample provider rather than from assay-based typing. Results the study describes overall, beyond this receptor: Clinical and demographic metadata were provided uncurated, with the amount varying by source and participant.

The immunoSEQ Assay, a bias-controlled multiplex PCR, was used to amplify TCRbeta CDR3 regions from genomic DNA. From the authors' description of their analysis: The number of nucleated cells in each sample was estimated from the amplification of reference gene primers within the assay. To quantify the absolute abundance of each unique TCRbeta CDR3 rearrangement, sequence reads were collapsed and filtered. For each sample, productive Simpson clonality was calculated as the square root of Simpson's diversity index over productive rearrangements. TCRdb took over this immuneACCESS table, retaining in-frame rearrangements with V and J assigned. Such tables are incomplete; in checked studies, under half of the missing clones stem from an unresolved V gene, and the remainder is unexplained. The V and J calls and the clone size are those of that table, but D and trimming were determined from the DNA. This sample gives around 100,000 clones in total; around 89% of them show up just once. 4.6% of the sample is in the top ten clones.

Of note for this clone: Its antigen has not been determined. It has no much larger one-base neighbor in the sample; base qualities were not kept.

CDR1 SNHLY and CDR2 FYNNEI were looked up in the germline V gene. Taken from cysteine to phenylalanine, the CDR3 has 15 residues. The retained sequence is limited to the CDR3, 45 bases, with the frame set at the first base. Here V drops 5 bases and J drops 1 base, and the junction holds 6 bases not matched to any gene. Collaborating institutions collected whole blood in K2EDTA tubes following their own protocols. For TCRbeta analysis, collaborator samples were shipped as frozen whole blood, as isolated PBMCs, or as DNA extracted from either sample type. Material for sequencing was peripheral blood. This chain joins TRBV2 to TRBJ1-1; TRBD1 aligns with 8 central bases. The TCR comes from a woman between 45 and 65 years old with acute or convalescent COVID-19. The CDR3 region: CASSFPGTGNTEAFF. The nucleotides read TGTGCCAGCAGTTTCCCCGGGACAGGGAACACTGAAGCTTTCTTT.